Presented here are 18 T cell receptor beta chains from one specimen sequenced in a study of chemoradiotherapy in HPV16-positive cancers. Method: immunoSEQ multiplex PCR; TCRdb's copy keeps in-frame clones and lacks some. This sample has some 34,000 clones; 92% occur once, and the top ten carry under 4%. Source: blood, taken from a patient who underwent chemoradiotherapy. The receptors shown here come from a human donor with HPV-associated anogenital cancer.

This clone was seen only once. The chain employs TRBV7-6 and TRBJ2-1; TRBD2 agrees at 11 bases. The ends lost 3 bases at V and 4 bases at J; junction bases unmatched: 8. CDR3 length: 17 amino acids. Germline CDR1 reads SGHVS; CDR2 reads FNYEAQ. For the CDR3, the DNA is TGTGCCAGCAGCTTGCCATTAGCGGGGGGGGAATACAATGAGCAGTTCTTC. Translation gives CASSLPLAGGEYNEQFF.

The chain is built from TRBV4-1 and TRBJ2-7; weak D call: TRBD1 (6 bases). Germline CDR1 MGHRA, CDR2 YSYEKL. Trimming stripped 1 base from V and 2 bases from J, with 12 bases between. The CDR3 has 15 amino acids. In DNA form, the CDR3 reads TGCGCCAGCAGCCAAGGGACAGTGAATCCCTACGAGCAGTACTTC. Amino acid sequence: CASSQGTVNPYEQYF.

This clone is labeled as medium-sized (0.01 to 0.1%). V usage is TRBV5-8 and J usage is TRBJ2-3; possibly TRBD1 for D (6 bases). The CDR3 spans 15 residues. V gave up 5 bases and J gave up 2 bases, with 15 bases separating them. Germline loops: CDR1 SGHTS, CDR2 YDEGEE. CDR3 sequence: CASRQERGHTDTQYF. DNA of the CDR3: TGTGCCAGCAGGCAGGAGAGGGGACACACAGATACGCAGTATTTT.

CDR3 bases: TGTGCCATCAGTGAGTCGACAGGGCGGAATCAGCCCCAGCATTTT. Translated: CAISESTGRNQPQHF. This sequence joins TRBV10-3 and TRBJ1-5; 7 nucleotides match TRBD1. The CDR3 spans 15 residues. V was pared by 0 bases and J by 4 bases, with 3 bases of the junction left unmatched. CDR1 is ENHRY, CDR2 SYGVKD, per germline.

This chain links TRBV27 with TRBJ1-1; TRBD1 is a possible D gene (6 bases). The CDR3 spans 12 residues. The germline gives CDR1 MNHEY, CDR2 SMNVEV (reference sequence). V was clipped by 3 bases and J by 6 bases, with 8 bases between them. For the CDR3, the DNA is TGTGCCAGCAGTTTCAGGGGAGCTGAAGCTTTCTTT. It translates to CASSFRGAEAFF.

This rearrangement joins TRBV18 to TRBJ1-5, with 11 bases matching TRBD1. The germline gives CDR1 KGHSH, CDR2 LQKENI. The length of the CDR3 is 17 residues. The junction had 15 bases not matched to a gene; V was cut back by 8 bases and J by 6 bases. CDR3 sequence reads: CASASGQGVQVSQPQHF. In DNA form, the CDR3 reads TGTGCCAGCGCTTCGGGACAGGGGGTTCAAGTGAGTCAGCCCCAGCATTTT.

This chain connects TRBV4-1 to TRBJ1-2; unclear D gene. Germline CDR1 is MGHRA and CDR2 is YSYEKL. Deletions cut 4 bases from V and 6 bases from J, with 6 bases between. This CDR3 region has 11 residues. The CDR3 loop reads CASSRDNGYTF. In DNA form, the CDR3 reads TGCGCCAGCAGCCGAGACAATGGCTACACCTTC.

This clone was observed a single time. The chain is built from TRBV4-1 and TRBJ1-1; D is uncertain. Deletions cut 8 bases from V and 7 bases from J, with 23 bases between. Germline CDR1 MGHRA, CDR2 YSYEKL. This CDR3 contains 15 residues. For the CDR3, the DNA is TGCGCCAGCCAGGATAGAACTGAGGAACATGGTGAAGCTTTCTTT. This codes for CASQDRTEEHGEAFF.

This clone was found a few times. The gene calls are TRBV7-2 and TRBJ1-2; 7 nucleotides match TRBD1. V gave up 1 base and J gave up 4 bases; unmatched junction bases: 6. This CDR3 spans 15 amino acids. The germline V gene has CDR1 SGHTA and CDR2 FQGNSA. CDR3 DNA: TGTGCCAGCAGCTTAGGACAGGGTGGGGTCTATGGCTACACCTTC. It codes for CASSLGQGGVYGYTF. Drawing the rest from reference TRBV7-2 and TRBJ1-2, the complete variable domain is GAGVSQSPSNKVTEKGKDVELRCDPISGHTALYWYRQSLGQGLEFLIYFQGNSAPDKSGLPSDRFSAERTGGSVSTLTIQRTQQEDSAVYLCASSLGQGGVYGYTFGSGTRLTVV.

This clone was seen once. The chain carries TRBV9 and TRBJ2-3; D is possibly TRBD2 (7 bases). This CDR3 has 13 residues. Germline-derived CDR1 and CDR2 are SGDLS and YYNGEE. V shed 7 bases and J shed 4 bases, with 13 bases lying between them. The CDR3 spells CASRGGGSDTQYF. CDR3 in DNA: TGTGCCAGCCGCGGCGGGGGCTCAGATACGCAGTATTTT. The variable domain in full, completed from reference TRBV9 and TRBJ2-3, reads DSGVTQTPKHLITATGQRVTLRCSPRSGDLSVYWYQQSLDQGLQFLIQYYNGEERAKGNILERFSAQQFPDLHSELNLSSLELGDSALYFCASRGGGSDTQYFGPGTRLTVL.

The CDR3 spells CASGEGRPYGYTF. DNA of the CDR3: TGTGCTAGTGGTGAAGGACGGCCCTATGGCTACACCTTC. The chain has TRBV12-5 and TRBJ1-2; unclear D gene. The CDR3 covers 13 residues. CDR1 and CDR2 from the germline V gene are LGHNT and FRNRAP. V was shortened by 5 bases and J by 4 bases, with 11 bases between the two germline ends.

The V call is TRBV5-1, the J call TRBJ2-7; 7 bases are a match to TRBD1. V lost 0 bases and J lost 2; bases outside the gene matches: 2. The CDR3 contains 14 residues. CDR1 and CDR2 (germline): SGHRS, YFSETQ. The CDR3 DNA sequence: TGCGCCAGCAGCTTGGGAGGGACAGCCTACGAGCAGTACTTC. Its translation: CASSLGGTAYEQYF.

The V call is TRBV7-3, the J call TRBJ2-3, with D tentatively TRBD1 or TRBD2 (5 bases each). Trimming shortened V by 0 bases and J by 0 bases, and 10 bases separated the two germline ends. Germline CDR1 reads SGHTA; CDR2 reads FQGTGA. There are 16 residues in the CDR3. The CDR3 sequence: CASSLTGVSSTDTQYF. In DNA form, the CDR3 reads TGTGCCAGCAGCTTAACGGGGGTTTCTAGCACAGATACGCAGTATTTT. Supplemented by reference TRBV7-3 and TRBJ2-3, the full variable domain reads GAGVSQTPSNKVTEKGKYVELRCDPISGHTALYWYRQSLGQGPEFLIYFQGTGAADDSGLPNDRFFAVRPEGSVSTLKIQRTERGDSAVYLCASSLTGVSSTDTQYFGPGTRLTVL.

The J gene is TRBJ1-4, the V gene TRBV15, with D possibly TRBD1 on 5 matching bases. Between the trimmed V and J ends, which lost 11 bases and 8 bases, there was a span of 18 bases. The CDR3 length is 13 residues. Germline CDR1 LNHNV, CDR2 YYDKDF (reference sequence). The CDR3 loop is CAYQNEGSEKLFF. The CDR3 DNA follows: TGTGCCTACCAAAATGAGGGGTCCGAAAAACTGTTTTTT.

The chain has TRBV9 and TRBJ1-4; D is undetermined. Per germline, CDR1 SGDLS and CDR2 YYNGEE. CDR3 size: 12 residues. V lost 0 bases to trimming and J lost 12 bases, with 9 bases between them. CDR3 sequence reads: CASSVEKGQLFF. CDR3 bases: TGTGCCAGCAGCGTAGAGAAAGGGCAACTGTTTTTT. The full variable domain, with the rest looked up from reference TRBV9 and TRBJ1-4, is DSGVTQTPKHLITATGQRVTLRCSPRSGDLSVYWYQQSLDQGLQFLIQYYNGEERAKGNILERFSAQQFPDLHSELNLSSLELGDSALYFCASSVEKGQLFFGSGTQLSVL.

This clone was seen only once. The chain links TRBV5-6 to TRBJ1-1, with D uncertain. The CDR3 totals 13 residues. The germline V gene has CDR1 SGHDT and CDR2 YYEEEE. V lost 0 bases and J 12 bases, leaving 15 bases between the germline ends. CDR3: CASSLGGIGSPFF. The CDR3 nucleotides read TGTGCCAGCAGCTTGGGTGGGATCGGTTCGCCTTTCTTT.

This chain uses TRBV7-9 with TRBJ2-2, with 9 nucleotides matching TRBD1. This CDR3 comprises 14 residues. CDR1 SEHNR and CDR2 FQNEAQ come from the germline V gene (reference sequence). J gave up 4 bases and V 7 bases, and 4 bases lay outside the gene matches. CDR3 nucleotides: TGTGCCAGCAAGGGACAGGGAGTCACCGGGGAGCTGTTTTTT. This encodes CASKGQGVTGELFF.

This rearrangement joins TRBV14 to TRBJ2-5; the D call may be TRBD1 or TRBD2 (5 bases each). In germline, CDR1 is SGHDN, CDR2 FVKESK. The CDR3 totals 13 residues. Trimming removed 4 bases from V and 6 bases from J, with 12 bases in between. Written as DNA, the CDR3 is TGTGCCAGCAGCCGGGGGAATGGAAAGACCCAGTACTTC. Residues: CASSRGNGKTQYF.